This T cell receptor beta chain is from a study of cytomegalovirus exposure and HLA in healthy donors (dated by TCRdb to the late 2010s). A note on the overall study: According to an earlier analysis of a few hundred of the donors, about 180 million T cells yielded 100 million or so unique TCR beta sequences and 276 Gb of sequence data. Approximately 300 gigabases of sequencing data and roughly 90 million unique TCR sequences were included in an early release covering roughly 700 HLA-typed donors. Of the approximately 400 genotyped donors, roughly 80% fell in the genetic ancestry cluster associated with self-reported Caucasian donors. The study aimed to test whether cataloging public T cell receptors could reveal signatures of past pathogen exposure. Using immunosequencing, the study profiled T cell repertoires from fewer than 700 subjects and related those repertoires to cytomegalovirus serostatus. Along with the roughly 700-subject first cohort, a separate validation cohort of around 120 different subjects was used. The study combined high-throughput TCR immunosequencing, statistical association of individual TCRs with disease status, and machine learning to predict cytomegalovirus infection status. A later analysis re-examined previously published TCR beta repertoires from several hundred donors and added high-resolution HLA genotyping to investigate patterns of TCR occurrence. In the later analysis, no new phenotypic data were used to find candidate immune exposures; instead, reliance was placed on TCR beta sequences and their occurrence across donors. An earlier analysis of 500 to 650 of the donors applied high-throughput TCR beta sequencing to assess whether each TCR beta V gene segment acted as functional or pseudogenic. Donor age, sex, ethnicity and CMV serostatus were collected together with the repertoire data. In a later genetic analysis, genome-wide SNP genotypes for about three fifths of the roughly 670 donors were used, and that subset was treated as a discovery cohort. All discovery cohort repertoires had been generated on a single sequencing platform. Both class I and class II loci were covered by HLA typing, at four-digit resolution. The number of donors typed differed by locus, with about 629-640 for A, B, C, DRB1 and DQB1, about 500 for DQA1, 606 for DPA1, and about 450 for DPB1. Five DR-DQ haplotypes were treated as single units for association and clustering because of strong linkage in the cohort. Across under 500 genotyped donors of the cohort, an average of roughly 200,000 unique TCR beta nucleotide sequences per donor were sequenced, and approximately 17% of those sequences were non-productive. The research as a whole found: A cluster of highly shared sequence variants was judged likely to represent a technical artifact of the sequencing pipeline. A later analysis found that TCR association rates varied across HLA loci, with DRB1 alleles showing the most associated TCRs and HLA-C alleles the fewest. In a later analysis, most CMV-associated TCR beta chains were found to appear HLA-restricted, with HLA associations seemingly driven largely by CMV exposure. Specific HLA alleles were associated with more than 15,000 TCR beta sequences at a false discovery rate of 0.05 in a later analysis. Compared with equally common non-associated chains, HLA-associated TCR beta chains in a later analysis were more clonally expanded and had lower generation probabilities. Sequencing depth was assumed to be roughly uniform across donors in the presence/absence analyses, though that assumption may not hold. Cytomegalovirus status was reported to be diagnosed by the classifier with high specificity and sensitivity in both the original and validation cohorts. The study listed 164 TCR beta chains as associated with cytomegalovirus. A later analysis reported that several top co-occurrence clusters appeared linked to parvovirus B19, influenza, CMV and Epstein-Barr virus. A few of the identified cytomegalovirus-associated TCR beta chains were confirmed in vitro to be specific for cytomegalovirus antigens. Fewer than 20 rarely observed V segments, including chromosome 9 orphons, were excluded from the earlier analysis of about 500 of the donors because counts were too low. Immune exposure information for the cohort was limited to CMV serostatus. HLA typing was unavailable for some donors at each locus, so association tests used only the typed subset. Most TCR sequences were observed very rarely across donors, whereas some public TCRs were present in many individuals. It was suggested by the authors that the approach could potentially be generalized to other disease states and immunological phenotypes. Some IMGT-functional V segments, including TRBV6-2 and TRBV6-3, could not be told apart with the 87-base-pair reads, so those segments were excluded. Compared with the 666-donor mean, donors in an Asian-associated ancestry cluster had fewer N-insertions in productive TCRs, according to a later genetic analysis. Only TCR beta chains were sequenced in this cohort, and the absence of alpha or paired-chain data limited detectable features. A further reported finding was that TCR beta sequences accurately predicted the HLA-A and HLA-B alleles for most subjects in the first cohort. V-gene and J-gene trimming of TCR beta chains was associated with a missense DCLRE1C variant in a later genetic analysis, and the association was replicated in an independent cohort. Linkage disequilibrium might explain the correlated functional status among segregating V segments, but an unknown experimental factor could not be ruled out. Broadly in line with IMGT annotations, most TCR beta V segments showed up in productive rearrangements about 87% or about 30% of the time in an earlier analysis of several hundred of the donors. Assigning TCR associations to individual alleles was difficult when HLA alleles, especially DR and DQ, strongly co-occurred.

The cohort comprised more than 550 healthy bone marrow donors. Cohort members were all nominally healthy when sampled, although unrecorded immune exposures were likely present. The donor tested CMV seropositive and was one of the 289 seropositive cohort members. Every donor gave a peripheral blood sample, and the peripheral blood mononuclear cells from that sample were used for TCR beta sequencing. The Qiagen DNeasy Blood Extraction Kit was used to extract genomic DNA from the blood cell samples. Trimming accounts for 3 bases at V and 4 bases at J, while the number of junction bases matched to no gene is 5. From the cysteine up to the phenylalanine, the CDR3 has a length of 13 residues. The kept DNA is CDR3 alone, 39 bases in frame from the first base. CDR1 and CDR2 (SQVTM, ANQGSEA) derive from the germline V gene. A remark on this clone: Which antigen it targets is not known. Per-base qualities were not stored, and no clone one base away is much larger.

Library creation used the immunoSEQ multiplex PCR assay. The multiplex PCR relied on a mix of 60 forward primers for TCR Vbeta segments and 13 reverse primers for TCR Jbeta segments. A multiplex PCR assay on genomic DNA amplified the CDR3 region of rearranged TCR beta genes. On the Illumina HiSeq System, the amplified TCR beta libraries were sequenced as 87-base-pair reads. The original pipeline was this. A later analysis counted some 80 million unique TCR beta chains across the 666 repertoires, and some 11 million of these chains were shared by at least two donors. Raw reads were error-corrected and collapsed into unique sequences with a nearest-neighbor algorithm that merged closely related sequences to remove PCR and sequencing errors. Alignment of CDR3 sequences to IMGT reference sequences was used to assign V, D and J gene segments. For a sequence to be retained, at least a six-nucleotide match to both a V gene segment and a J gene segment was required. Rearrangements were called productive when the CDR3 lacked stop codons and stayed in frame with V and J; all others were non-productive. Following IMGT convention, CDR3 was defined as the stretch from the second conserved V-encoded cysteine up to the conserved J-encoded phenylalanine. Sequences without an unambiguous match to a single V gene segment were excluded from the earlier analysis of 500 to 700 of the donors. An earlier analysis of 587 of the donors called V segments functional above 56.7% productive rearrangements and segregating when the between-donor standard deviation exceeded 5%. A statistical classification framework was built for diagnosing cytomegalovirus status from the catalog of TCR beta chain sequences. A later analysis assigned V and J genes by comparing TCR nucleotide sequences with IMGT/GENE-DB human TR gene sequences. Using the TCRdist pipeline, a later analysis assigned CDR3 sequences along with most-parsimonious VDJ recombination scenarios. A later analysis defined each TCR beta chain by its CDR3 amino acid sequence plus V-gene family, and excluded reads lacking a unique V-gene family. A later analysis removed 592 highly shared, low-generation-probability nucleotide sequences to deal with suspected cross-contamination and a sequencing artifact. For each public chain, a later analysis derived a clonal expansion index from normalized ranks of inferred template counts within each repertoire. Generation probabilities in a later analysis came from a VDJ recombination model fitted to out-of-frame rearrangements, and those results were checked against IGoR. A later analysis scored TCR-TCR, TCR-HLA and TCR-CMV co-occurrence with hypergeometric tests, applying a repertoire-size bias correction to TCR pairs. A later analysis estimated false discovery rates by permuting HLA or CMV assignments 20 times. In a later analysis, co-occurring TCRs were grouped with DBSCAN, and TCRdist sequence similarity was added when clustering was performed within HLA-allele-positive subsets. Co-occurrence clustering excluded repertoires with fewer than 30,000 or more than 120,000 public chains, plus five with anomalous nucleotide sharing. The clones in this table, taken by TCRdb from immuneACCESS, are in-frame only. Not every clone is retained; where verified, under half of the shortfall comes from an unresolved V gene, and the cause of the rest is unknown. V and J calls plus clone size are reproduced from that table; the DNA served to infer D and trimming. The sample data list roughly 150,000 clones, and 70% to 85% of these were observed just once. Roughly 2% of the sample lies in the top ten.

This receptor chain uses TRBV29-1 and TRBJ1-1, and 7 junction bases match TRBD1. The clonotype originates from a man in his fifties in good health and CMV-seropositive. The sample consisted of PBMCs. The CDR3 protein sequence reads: CSVEGQPSTEAFF. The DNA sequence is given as TGCAGCGTTGAGGGACAGCCAAGCACTGAAGCTTTCTTT.